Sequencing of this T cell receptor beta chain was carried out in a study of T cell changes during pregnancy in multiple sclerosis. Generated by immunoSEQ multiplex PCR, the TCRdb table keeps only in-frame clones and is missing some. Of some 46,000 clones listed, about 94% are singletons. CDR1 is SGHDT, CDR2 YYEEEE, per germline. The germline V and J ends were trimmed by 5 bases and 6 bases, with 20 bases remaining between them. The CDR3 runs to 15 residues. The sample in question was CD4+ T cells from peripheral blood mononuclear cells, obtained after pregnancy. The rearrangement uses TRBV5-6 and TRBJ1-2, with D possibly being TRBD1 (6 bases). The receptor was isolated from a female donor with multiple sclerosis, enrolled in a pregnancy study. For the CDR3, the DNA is TGTGCCAGCAGAACAAGGGGACATTTTGTACATGGCTACACCTTC. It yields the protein CASRTRGHFVHGYTF.